A selection of T cell receptor beta chains follows, all from one sample in a study of blood T cell repertoires in COVID-19. Only in-frame clones appear in the TCRdb table, and some are missing; sequencing was by immunoSEQ multiplex PCR. The data hold about 72,000 clones, with 82% observed a single time. The sequenced sample was peripheral blood. These receptors came from a human donor in a cohort sampled during active COVID-19. Each CDR3 is given with its conserved first and last residue. The order of the fields is V gene, clone size, D gene, J gene, CDR3 protein, CDR3 DNA. The D gene is left open where the match is weak. Some rows mark clone size as missing; the rest say once, few, many or name a class of expanded clone.

TRBV5-4	-	-	TRBJ1-6	CASSQLSGGYSPLHF	TGTGCCAGCAGCCAACTGAGTGGCGGTTATTCACCCCTCCACTTT
TRBV27	once	-	TRBJ1-4	CASSLSLRKGDEKLFF	TGTGCCAGCAGTTTATCGCTTCGGAAGGGGGATGAAAAACTGTTTTTT
TRBV6-1	-	-	TRBJ1-2	CASSDKGLGQTLVYGYTF	TGTGCCAGCAGTGATAAGGGCTTAGGACAGACTCTAGTCTATGGCTACACCTTC
TRBV3-1/TRBV3-2	-	TRBD1	TRBJ1-1	CASSQAGFTGDTEAFF	TGTGCCAGCAGCCAGGCGGGTTTCACAGGGGACACTGAAGCTTTCTTT
TRBV2	-	TRBD1	TRBJ2-5	CASSDRDQETQYF	TGTGCCAGCAGCGACAGGGATCAAGAGACCCAGTACTTC
TRBV2	-	-	TRBJ1-5	CASSERGTWNQPQHF	TGTGCCAGCAGTGAAAGGGGGACGTGGAATCAGCCCCAGCATTTT
TRBV5-1	-	-	TRBJ1-2	CASSLSPRGLYNYGYTF	TGCGCCAGCAGCTTGAGCCCCAGGGGTTTGTACAACTATGGCTACACCTTC
TRBV21-1	-	-	TRBJ1-2	CASSPREGQRGYTF	TGTGCCAGCAGCCCCCGAGAAGGACAGCGGGGCTACACCTTC
TRBV5-1	-	-	TRBJ2-7	CASSLVDWGPSYEQYF	TGCGCCAGCAGCTTGGTTGACTGGGGCCCCTCCTACGAGCAGTACTTC
TRBV4-3	-	-	TRBJ1-4	CASSQDGRAEREVNEKLFF	TGCGCCAGCAGCCAAGACGGCCGGGCCGAAAGGGAGGTTAATGAAAAACTGTTTTTT
TRBV7-8	few	TRBD1	TRBJ2-7	CASSPRQGPSYEQYF	TGTGCCAGCAGCCCGAGACAGGGTCCTTCCTACGAGCAGTACTTC
TRBV7-8	-	-	TRBJ2-7	CASSLAVSYEQYF	TGTGCCAGCAGCTTAGCCGTCTCCTACGAGCAGTACTTC
TRBV2	-	TRBD1	TRBJ2-1	CAIPTGALYNEQFF	TGTGCCATCCCGACAGGGGCCCTCTACAATGAGCAGTTCTTC
TRBV2	-	-	TRBJ1-3	CASSVPGNTIYF	TGTGCCAGCAGTGTTCCTGGCAACACCATATATTTT
TRBV4-2	-	-	TRBJ2-3	CASSANPRTGTQYF	TGTGCCAGCAGCGCAAACCCCCGTACGGGTACGCAGTATTTT
TRBV7-3	-	-	TRBJ1-1	CASSGDWGTEAFF	TGTGCCAGCAGCGGGGACTGGGGAACTGAAGCTTTCTTT
TRBV11-2	-	-	TRBJ2-7	CASSPSLSRGIRF	TGTGCCAGCAGCCCCTCTCTTAGCCGAGGGATCCGCTTC
TRBV5-1	-	-	TRBJ1-1	CASSLGQYAEAFF	TGCGCCAGCAGCTTGGGGCAGTACGCTGAAGCTTTCTTT
TRBV6-6	-	TRBD2	TRBJ2-7	CASSSLAGGEQYF	TGTGCCAGCAGTTCCTTAGCGGGGGGGGAGCAGTACTTC
TRBV10-3	-	-	TRBJ1-5	CAITFWITRDSNQPQHF	TGTGCCATCACCTTCTGGATTACGAGGGATAGCAATCAGCCCCAGCATTTT
TRBV5-4	-	-	TRBJ2-3	CASSSSDTQYF	TGTGCCAGCAGCTCATCAGATACGCAGTATTTT
TRBV24-1	once	-	TRBJ1-2	CATSDWEGQGYTF	TGTGCCACCAGTGATTGGGAGGGGCAGGGCTACACCTTC
TRBV2	-	-	TRBJ2-7	CASSNYEQYF	TGTGCCAGCAGCAACTACGAGCAGTACTTC
TRBV6-1	-	TRBD2	TRBJ2-3	CASSEIVGGKGTDTQYF	TGTGCCAGCAGTGAAATAGTGGGGGGGAAGGGCACAGATACGCAGTATTTT
TRBV3-1/TRBV3-2	-	-	TRBJ2-7	CASSPSAGASYEQYF	TGTGCCAGCAGTCCCAGTGCAGGGGCGTCCTACGAGCAGTACTTC
TRBV10-1	-	TRBD1	TRBJ1-3	CASGDRGPGNTIYF	TGCGCCAGCGGCGACAGGGGGCCTGGAAACACCATATATTTT
TRBV30	-	TRBD1	TRBJ2-1	CAWSDERDSYNEQFF	TGTGCCTGGAGTGACGAAAGGGACAGCTACAATGAGCAGTTCTTC
TRBV2	-	TRBD1	TRBJ1-2	CASGEWDRGGGYTF	TGTGCCAGCGGAGAATGGGACAGGGGCGGCGGCTACACCTTC
TRBV2	-	-	TRBJ1-5	CANNGINRNQPQHF	TGTGCCAATAACGGGATTAACAGAAATCAGCCCCAGCATTTT
TRBV12-3/TRBV12-4	few	-	TRBJ1-5	CASSRQIDQPQHF	TGTGCCAGCAGTCGACAGATAGATCAGCCCCAGCATTTT
TRBV10-3	-	TRBD2	TRBJ2-7	CAISEGIAGAYEQYF	TGTGCCATCAGTGAGGGGATAGCGGGGGCGTACGAGCAGTACTTC
TRBV6-6	-	-	TRBJ1-6	CASSQISGNSPLHF	TGTGCCAGCAGTCAGATCTCAGGAAATTCACCCCTCCACTTT
TRBV30	-	TRBD1	TRBJ2-6	CAWSTRQGLRSGANVLTF	TGTGCCTGGAGTACTCGACAGGGTCTTCGCTCTGGGGCCAACGTCCTGACTTTC
TRBV6-5	-	-	TRBJ2-1	CASRALGGYNEQFF	TGTGCCAGCAGAGCCCTAGGAGGCTACAATGAGCAGTTCTTC
TRBV5-5	-	TRBD2	TRBJ2-7	CASEGTSGSYEQYF	TGTGCCAGCGAAGGGACTAGCGGCTCCTACGAGCAGTACTTC
TRBV11-1	-	TRBD1	TRBJ2-7	CASSLGTGGIYEQYF	TGTGCCAGCAGCCTCGGGACAGGGGGCATCTACGAGCAGTACTTC
TRBV7-9	-	-	TRBJ1-4	CASSYLRTNEKLFF	TGTGCCAGCAGCTATCTCCGAACTAATGAAAAACTGTTTTTT
TRBV5-4	-	-	TRBJ2-3	CASTLESGDTQYF	TGTGCCAGCACCCTTGAGAGCGGAGATACGCAGTATTTT
TRBV11-2	once	-	TRBJ1-3	CASSLGTGNGNTIYF	TGTGCCAGCAGCTTAGGAACGGGGAACGGAAACACCATATATTTT
TRBV27	few	-	TRBJ1-6	CASSPPGSPLHF	TGTGCCAGCAGCCCCCCCGGTTCACCCCTCCACTTT